Each of the 23 T cell receptor beta chains below was sequenced from the same sample in a study of CXCR3-negative and CXCR3-positive naive CD8 T cells. Findings and caveats of the study: When CXCR3-positive naive cells were set against CXCR3-negative naive cells, the former had more hydrophobic TRB CDR3s.

Their cognate antigens are unknown. UMI-labeled 5' RACE TRB cDNA libraries were prepared from the cells. Reanalyzing the 5' RACE reads, TCRdb keeps one entry per CDR3 protein, without DNA. The repertoire table contains over 70,000 distinct CDR3 sequences. Sequences were obtained from naive CXCR3+ CD8+ T cells from blood. The subset here: CD45RO-CCR7+CD27+CD95- naive CD8+ T cells expressing CXCR3 (TNR3+). Source of these receptors: a human donor in good health. Some clones in this sample may be carry-over from other donors' samples.

The rearrangement uses TRBV4-1 and TRBJ2-1; absent DNA, TCRdb's TRBD2 call cannot be checked. CDR3 size: 16 residues. Germline CDR1 is MGHRA and CDR2 is YSYEKL. CDR3 protein: CASSQGELAGENEQFF.

This rearrangement joins TRBV6-5 to TRBJ2-3; TCRdb outputs TRBD2, but without DNA this stays unchecked. This CDR3 contains 18 residues. Germline CDR1 is MNHEY and CDR2 is SVGAGI. This CDR3 reads CASSPISVLAGRTDTQYF.

The V gene is TRBV27, the J gene TRBJ2-1; checking the TCRdb D call of TRBD1 is not possible without DNA. This CDR3 spans 17 amino acids. Germline V CDR1 and CDR2: MNHEY, SMNVEV (reference sequence). Here the CDR3 reads CASSLYPGGATYNEQCF.

The genes are TRBV27 and TRBJ1-5; the D call of TRBD1 rests on TCRdb alone, since no DNA is present to check it. The germline gives CDR1 MNHEY, CDR2 SMNVEV (reference sequence). The CDR3 length is 14 residues. The CDR3: CASSPGTENQPQHF.

CDR3: CASTGDRAYTGELFF. The chain combines TRBV28 with TRBJ2-2; TCRdb's D call of TRBD1 is untestable without DNA. This CDR3 region has 15 residues. The germline CDR1 and CDR2 sequences are MDHEN and SYDVKM.

The rearrangement joins TRBV10-1 to TRBJ2-7; TCRdb's D gene call, TRBD1, goes unchecked for lack of DNA. This CDR3 is 12 amino acids long. Germline CDR1 WNHNN, CDR2 SYGVQD (reference sequence). CDR3 loop: CASSFDRREQYF.

The gene calls are TRBV29-1 and TRBJ2-1. The CDR3 is 12 residues long. Germline assignment: CDR1 SQVTM and CDR2 ANQGSEA. CDR3 loop: CSQATLLGEQFF.

The chain has TRBV7-9 and TRBJ2-7; TCRdb calls TRBD1, which cannot be checked without DNA. CDR1 is SEHNR, CDR2 FQNEAQ, per germline (reference sequence). CDR3 size: 15 residues. The CDR3 loop reads CASSLPGPGAYEQYF.

J is TRBJ2-7 and V is TRBV19; TCRdb indicates TRBD1, and absent DNA this call remains unverified. Germline V gene sequence: CDR1 LNHDA, CDR2 SQIVND (reference sequence). The CDR3 consists of 13 residues. CDR3 in amino acids: CASSPADSYEQYF. The variable domain in full, with the rest retrieved from reference TRBV19 and TRBJ2-7, is DGGITQSPKYLFRKEGQNVTLSCEQNLNHDAMYWYRQDPGQGLRLIYYSQIVNDFQKGDIAEGYSVSREKKESFPLTVTSAQKNPTAFYLCASSPADSYEQYFGPGTRLTVT.

CDR3 sequence reads: CASSGFRRGGATSTDTQYF. This rearrangement joins TRBV11-2 to TRBJ2-3; the D gene TCRdb calls, TRBD2, cannot be checked with no DNA. This CDR3 has 19 amino acids. Germline CDR1 reads SGHAT; CDR2 reads FQNNGV.

The V and J genes are TRBV4-3 and TRBJ1-2; checking the TCRdb D call of TRBD1 is not possible without DNA. Germline V gene data show CDR1 as LGHNA and CDR2 as YSLEER. CDR3 length: 15 residues. The CDR3 loop reads CASSHQDRGVDGYTF.

The J gene is TRBJ2-1, the V gene TRBV28; TCRdb returns TRBD1, unconfirmable since there is no DNA. From germline, CDR1 is MDHEN and CDR2 SYDVKM. This CDR3 spans 14 amino acids. The CDR3 reads CASSLRGRDNEQFF.

This sequence joins TRBV5-1 and TRBJ2-7. The CDR3 has 12 amino acids. Germline V gene sequence: CDR1 SGHRS, CDR2 YFSETQ. The CDR3 here is CASSLASAEQYF.

The chain recombines TRBV15 with TRBJ2-2. The CDR3 totals 11 residues. CDR1 is LNHNV, CDR2 YYDKDF, per germline (reference sequence). CDR3 in amino acids: CATGEAGELFF.

The V and J genes are TRBV7-9 and TRBJ2-5; with no DNA, the TCRdb D assignment of TRBD1 cannot be verified. CDR1 and CDR2 (germline): SEHNR, FQNEAQ (reference sequence). The CDR3 runs 15 residues. CDR3 amino acids: CASRSGTVPQETQYF.

The CDR3 reads CATSRDGGLAGGSYEQYF. The V call is TRBV15, the J call TRBJ2-7; no DNA is available, so the TRBD2 call from TCRdb remains unchecked. Germline V lookup: CDR1 LNHNV, CDR2 YYDKDF (reference sequence). The CDR3 length is 18 residues.

The chain links TRBV10-3 to TRBJ1-2; TCRdb's D call, TRBD1, is unchecked because there is no DNA. The CDR3 length is 14 residues. Germline assignment: CDR1 ENHRY and CDR2 SYGVKD. The CDR3 loop is CAISETGGNYGYTF.

The chain links TRBV20-1 to TRBJ2-3; the TCRdb call, TRBD2, lacks DNA for checking. Germline assignment: CDR1 DFQATT and CDR2 SNEGSKA (reference sequence). This CDR3 has 15 residues. The CDR3 protein is CSARDRDEGAGTQYF.

V gene TRBV28 combines with J gene TRBJ2-2. The CDR3 contains 14 residues. Germline V CDR1 and CDR2: MDHEN, SYDVKM. The CDR3 loop reads CASRHVESSGELFF. The full variable domain, rest sourced from reference TRBV28 and TRBJ2-2, is DVKVTQSSRYLVKRTGEKVFLECVQDMDHENMFWYRQDPGLGLRLIYFSYDVKMKEKGDIPEGYSVSREKKERFSLILESASTNQTSMYLCASRHVESSGELFFGEGSRLTVL.

The chain has TRBV3-1 and TRBJ2-1; the D call of TRBD2 rests on TCRdb alone, since no DNA is present to check it. The germline V gene encodes CDR1 LGHDT and CDR2 YNNKEL (reference sequence). CDR3 length: 16 residues. CDR3 residues: CASSQEGLWGYNEQFF.

The rearrangement links TRBV14 to TRBJ2-3; TCRdb selects TRBD1, and the lack of DNA leaves this call unchecked. The germline gives CDR1 SGHDN, CDR2 FVKESK. The CDR3 extends over 16 amino acids. The CDR3 loop reads CASSQMEDSYTDTQYF.

The chain carries TRBV7-2 and TRBJ2-2; lacking DNA, the TRBD2 call made by TCRdb goes unchecked. Germline V gene data show CDR1 as SGHTA and CDR2 as FQGNSA. The CDR3 runs to 15 residues. The CDR3 loop is CASSTRLVRTGELFF.

The rearrangement uses TRBV28 and TRBJ1-2; TCRdb's D call, TRBD1, is unchecked because there is no DNA. The length of the CDR3 is 14 residues. Germline V CDR1 and CDR2: MDHEN, SYDVKM. The CDR3 region is CASTHPSYDYGYTF.